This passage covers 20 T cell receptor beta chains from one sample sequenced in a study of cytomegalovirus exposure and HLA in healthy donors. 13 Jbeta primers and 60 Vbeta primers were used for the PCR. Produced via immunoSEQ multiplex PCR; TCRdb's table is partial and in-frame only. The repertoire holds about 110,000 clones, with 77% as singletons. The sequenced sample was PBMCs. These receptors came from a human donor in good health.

CDR3 bases: TGTGCCAGCTCACTGACAGGGAGCACTGAAGCTTTCTTT. Amino acid sequence: CASSLTGSTEAFF. The chain is built from TRBV18 and TRBJ1-1, with 7 bases that match TRBD1. This CDR3 is built from 13 residues. Germline V CDR1 and CDR2: KGHSH, LQKENI. The V segment lost 4 bases and the J segment 4 bases; nucleotides outside the gene matches: 3.

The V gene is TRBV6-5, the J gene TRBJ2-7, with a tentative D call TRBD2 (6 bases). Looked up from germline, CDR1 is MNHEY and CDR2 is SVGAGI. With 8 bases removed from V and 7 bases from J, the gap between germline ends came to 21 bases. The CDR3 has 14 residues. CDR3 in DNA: TGTGCCAGCGCACGGGGGAGTGAGGCTCGGGAGCAGTACTTC. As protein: CASARGSEAREQYF.

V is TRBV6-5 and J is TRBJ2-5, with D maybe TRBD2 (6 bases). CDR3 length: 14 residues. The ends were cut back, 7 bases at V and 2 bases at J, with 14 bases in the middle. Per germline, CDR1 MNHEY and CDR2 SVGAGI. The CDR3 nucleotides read TGTGCCAGCAAACCACTAGCTCTGCAAGAGACCCAGTACTTC. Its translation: CASKPLALQETQYF.

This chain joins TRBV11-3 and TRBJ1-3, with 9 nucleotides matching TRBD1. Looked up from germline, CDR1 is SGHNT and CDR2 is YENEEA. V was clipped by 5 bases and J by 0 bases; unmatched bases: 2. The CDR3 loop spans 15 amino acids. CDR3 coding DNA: TGTGCCAGCAGCCGACAGGGGGACTCTGGAAACACCATATATTTT. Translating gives CASSRQGDSGNTIYF.

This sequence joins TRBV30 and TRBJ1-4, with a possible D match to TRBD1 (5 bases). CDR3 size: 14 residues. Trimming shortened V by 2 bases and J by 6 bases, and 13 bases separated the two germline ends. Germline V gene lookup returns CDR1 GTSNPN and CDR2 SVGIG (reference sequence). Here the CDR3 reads CAWSRGGGDEKLFF. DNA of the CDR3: TGTGCCTGGAGTAGAGGAGGAGGGGATGAAAAACTGTTTTTT.

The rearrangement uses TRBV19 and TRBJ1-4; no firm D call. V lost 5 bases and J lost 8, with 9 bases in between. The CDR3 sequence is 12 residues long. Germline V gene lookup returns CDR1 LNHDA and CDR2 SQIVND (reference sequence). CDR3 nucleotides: TGTGCCAGTAGTCCGACTGCCGAAAAACTGTTTTTT. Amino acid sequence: CASSPTAEKLFF. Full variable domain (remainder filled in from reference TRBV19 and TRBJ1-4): DGGITQSPKYLFRKEGQNVTLSCEQNLNHDAMYWYRQDPGQGLRLIYYSQIVNDFQKGDIAEGYSVSREKKESFPLTVTSAQKNPTAFYLCASSPTAEKLFFGSGTQLSVL.

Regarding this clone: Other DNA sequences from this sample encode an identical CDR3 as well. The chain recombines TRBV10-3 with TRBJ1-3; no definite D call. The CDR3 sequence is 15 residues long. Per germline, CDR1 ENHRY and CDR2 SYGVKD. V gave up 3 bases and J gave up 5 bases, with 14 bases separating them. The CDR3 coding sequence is TGTGCCATCAGTGAACCTGGTACGGGTAGAAACACCATATATTTT. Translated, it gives CAISEPGTGRNTIYF.

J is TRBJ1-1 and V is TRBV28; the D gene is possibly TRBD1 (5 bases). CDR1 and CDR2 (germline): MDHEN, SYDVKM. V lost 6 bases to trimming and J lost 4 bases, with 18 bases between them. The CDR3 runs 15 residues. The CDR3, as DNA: TGTGCCAGCAGACCATCAGGGTTTGTGGGCACTGAAGCTTTCTTT. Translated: CASRPSGFVGTEAFF.

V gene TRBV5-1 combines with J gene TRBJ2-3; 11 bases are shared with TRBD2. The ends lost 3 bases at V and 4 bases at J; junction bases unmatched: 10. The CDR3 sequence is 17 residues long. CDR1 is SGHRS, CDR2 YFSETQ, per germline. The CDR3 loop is CASSWALLAGVSDTQYF. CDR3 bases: TGCGCCAGCAGCTGGGCGTTACTAGCGGGAGTCTCAGATACGCAGTATTTT. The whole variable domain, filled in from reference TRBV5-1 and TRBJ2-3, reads KAGVTQTPRYLIKTRGQQVTLSCSPISGHRSVSWYQQTPGQGLQFLFEYFSETQRNKGNFPGRFSGRQFSNSRSEMNVSTLELGDSALYLCASSWALLAGVSDTQYFGPGTRLTVL.

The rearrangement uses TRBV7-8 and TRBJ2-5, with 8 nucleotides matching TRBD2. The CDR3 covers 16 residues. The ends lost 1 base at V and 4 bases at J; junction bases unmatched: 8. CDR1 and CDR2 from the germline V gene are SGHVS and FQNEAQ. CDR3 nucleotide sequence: TGTGCCAGCAGCTTAGACCCGGGAGGGGGGAGAGAGACCCAGTACTTC. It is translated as CASSLDPGGGRETQYF.

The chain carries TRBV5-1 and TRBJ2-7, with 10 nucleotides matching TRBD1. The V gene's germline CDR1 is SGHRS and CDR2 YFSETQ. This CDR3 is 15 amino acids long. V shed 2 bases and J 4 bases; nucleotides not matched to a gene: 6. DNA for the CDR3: TGCGCCAGCAGCTTTGGGGGGACAGGGGTTTACGAGCAGTACTTC. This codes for CASSFGGTGVYEQYF.

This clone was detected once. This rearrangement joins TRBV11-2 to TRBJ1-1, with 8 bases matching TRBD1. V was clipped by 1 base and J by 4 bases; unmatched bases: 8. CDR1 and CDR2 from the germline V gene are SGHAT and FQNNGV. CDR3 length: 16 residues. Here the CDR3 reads CASSLAPGQGVTEAFF. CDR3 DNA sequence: TGTGCCAGCAGCTTAGCCCCCGGACAGGGAGTCACTGAAGCTTTCTTT. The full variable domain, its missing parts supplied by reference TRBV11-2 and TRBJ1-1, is EAGVAQSPRYKIIEKRQSVAFWCNPISGHATLYWYQQILGQGPKLLIQFQNNGVVDDSQLPKDRFSAERLKGVDSTLKIQPAKLEDSAVYLCASSLAPGQGVTEAFFGQGTRLTVV.

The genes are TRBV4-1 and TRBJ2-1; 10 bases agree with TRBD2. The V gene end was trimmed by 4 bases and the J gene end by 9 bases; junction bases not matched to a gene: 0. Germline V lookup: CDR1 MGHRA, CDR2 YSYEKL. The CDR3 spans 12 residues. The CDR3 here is CASSRTSGEQFF. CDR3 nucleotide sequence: TGCGCCAGCAGCCGGACTAGCGGTGAGCAGTTCTTC.

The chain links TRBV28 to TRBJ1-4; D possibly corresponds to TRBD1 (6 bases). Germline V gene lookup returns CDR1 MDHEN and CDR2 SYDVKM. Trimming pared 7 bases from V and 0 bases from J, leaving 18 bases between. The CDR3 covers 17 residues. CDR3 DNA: TGTGCCAGCACTTTGGCATGGGGGCCTGCAACTAATGAAAAACTGTTTTTT. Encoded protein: CASTLAWGPATNEKLFF.

This chain's CDR3 is CASSYSKGQLLNGYTF. In DNA, the CDR3 is TGTGCCAGCAGTTACTCGAAGGGACAGCTCCTCAATGGCTACACCTTC. The gene calls are TRBV6-5 and TRBJ1-2; TRBD1 agrees at 7 bases. J gave up 6 bases and V 0 bases, and 10 bases lay outside the gene matches. CDR1 is MNHEY and CDR2 is SVGAGI in the germline V gene. The CDR3 consists of 16 residues.

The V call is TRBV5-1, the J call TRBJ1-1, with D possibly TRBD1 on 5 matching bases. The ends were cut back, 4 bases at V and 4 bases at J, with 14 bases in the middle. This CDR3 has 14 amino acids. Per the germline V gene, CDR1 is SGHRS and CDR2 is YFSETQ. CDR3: CASSASGQGTEAFF. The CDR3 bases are TGCGCCAGCAGCGCTTCAGGGCAAGGCACTGAAGCTTTCTTT.

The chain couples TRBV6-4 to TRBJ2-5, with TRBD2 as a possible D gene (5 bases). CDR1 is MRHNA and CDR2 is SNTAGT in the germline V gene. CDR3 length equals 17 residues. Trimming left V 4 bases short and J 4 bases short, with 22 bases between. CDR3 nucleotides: TGTGCCAGCAGTGGCCCTCGAGGGTGTGAGTTGGTAGAGACCCAGTACTTC. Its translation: CASSGPRGCELVETQYF.

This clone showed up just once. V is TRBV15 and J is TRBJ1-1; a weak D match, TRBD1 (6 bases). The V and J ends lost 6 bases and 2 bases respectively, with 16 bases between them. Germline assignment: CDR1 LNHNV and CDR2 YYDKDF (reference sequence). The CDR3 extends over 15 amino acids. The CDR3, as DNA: TGTGCCACCAGAGGTGGGGTAGGGGGAAACACTGAAGCTTTCTTT. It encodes CATRGGVGGNTEAFF.

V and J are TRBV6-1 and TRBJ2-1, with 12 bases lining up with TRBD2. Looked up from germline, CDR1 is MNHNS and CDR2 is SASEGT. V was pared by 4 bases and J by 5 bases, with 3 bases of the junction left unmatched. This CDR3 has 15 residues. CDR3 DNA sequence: TGTGCCAGCAGTGGGGGACTAGCGGGCCACAATGAGCAGTTCTTC. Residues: CASSGGLAGHNEQFF.

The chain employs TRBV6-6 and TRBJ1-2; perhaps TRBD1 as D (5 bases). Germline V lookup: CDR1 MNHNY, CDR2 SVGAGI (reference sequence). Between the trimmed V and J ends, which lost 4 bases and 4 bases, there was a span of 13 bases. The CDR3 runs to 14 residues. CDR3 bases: TGTGCCAGCAGTTCCTCAGGGAGAGTCTATGGCTACACCTTC. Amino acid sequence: CASSSSGRVYGYTF.